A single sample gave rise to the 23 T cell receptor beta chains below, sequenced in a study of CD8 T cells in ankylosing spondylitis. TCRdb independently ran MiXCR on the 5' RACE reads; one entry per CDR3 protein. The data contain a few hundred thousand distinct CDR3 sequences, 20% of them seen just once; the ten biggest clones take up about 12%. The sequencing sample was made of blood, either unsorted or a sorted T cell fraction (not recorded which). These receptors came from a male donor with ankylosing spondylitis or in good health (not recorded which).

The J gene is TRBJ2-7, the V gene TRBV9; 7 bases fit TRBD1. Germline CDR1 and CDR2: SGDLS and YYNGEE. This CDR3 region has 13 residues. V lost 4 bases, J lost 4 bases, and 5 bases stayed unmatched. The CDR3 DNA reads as TGTGCCAGCAGCCCCCAGACAGGGTACGAGCAGTACTTC. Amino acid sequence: CASSPQTGYEQYF.

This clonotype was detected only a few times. The CDR3 region is CASSQDRYNTGELFF. In DNA form, the CDR3 reads TGCGCCAGCAGCCAGGACAGGTATAACACCGGGGAGCTGTTTTTT. This rearrangement joins TRBV4-1 to TRBJ2-2; 7 nucleotides match TRBD1. Losses at the gene ends were 3 bases for V and 2 bases for J; bases not matched to a gene: 3. The CDR3 sequence is 15 residues long. The germline V gene encodes CDR1 MGHRA and CDR2 YSYEKL.

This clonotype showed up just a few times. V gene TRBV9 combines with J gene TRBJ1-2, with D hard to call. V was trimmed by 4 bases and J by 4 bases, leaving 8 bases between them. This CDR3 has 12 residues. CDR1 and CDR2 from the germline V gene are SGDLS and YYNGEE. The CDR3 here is CASSPDGYGYTF. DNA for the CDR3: TGTGCCAGCAGCCCTGACGGCTATGGCTACACCTTC.

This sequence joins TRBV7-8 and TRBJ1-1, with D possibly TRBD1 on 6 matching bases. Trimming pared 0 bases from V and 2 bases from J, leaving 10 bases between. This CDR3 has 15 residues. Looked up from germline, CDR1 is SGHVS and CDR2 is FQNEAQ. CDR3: CASSLADRINTEAFF. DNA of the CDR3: TGTGCCAGCAGCTTAGCGGACAGAATAAACACTGAAGCTTTCTTT.

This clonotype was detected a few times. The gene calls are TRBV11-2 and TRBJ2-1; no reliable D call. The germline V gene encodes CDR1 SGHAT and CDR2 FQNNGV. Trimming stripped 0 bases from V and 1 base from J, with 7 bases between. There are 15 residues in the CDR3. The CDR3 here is CASSLESVSYNEQFF. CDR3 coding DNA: TGTGCCAGCAGCTTAGAGTCGGTATCCTACAATGAGCAGTTCTTC.

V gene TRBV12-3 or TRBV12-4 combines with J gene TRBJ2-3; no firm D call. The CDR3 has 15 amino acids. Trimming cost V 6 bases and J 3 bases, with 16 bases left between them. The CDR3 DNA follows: TGTGCCAGCAGCCCTAAACCCGGCATGACAGATACGCAGTATTTT. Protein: CASSPKPGMTDTQYF.

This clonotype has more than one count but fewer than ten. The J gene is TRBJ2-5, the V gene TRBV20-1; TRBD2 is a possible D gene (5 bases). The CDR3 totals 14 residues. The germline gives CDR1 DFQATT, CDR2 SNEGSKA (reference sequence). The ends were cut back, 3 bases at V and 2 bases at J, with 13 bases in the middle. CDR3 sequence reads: CSASSGAEQETQYF. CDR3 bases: TGCAGTGCTAGCTCCGGAGCGGAACAAGAGACCCAGTACTTC.

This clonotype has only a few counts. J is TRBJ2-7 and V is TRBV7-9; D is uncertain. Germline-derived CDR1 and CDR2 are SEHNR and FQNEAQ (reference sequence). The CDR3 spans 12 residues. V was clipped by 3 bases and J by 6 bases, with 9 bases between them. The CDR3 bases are TGTGCCAGCAGCTTCTGGGCTGGCGAGCAGTACTTC. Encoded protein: CASSFWAGEQYF.

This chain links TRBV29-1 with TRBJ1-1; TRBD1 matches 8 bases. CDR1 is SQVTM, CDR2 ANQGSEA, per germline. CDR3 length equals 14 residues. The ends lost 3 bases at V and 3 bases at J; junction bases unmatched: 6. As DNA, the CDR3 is TGCAGCGTTGAGACAGGGGCAGGCGACACTGAAGCTTTCTTT. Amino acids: CSVETGAGDTEAFF.

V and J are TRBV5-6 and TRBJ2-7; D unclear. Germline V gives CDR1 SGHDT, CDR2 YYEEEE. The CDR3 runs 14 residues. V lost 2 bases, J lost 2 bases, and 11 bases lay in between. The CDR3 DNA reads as TGTGCCAGCAGCTTCCTGACCCTTCCCTACGAGCAGTACTTC. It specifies CASSFLTLPYEQYF.

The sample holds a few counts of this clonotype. CDR3 amino acids: CSARDSGNNEQFF. The CDR3 bases are TGCAGTGCTAGAGATTCCGGGAACAATGAGCAGTTCTTC. This chain links TRBV20-1 with TRBJ2-1; TRBD2 might be the D (5 bases). CDR3 size: 13 residues. The V gene lost 0 bases and the J gene lost 5 bases, with 8 bases spanning the gap. Germline values: CDR1 DFQATT, CDR2 SNEGSKA (reference sequence).

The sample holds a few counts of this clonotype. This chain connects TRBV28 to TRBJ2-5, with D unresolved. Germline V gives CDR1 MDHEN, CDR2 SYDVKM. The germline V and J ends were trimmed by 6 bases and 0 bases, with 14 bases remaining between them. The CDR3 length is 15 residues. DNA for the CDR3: TGTGCCAGCAGCCCTATAGGAGAGTACCAAGAGACCCAGTACTTC. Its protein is CASSPIGEYQETQYF. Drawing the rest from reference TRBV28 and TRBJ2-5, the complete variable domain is DVKVTQSSRYLVKRTGEKVFLECVQDMDHENMFWYRQDPGLGLRLIYFSYDVKMKEKGDIPEGYSVSREKKERFSLILESASTNQTSMYLCASSPIGEYQETQYFGPGTRLLVL.

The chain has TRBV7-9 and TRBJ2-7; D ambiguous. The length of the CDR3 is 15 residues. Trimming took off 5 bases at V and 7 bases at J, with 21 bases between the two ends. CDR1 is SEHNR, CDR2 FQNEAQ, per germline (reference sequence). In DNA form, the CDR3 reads TGTGCCAGCAGCCTCGTTGGGGTGAATTTACGAGAGCAGTACTTC. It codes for CASSLVGVNLREQYF.

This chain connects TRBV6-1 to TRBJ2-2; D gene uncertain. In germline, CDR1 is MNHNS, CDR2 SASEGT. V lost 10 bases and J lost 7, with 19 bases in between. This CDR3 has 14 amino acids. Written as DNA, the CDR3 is TGTGCCATCTCCCCGACCGGGTGGGGCGGGGAGCTGTTTTTT. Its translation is CAISPTGWGGELFF.

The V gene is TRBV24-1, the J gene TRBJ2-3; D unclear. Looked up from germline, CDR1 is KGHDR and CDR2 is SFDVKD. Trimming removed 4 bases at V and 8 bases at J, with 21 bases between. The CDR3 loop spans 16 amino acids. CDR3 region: CATSDAEGRPPGTQYF. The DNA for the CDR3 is TGTGCCACCAGTGACGCAGAAGGGCGCCCGCCTGGTACGCAGTATTTT.

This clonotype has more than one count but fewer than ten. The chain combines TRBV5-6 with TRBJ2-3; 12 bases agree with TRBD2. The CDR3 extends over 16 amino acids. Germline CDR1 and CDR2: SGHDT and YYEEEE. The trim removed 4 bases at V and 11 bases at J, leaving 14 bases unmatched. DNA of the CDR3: TGTGCCAGCAGCCTACACCTGACTAGCGGGGGCCGGGGGCAGTATTTT. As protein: CASSLHLTSGGRGQYF. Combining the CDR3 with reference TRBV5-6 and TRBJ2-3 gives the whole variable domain DAGVTQSPTHLIKTRGQQVTLRCSPKSGHDTVSWYQQALGQGPQFIFQYYEEEERQRGNFPDRFSGHQFPNYSSELNVNALLLGDSALYLCASSLHLTSGGRGQYFGPGTRLTVL.

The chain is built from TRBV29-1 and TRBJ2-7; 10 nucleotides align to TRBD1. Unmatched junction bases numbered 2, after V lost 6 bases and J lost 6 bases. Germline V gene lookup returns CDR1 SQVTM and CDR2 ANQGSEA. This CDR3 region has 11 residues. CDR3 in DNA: TGCAGCGTGGGACAGGGGTTCGAGCAGTACTTC. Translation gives CSVGQGFEQYF.

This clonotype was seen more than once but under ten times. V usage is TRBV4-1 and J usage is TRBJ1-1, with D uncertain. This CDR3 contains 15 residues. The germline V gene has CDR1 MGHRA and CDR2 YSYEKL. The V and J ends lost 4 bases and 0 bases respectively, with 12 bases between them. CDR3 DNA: TGCGCCAGCAGCCCCCGGGAAGGCCTGAACACTGAAGCTTTCTTT. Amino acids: CASSPREGLNTEAFF.

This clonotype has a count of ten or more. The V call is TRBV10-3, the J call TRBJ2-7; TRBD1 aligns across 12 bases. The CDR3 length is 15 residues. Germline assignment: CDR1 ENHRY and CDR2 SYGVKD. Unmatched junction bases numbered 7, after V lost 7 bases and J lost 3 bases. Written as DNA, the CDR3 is TGTGCCATCACCCCGGGACAGGGGGCTGACTACGAGCAGTACTTC. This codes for CAITPGQGADYEQYF.

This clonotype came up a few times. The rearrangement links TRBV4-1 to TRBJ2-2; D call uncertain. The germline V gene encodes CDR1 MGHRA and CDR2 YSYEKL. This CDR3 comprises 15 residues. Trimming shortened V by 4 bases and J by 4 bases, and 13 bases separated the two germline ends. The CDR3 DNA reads TGCGCCAGCAGCCCCGGGCGGTACTCCACCGGGGAGCTGTTTTTT. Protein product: CASSPGRYSTGELFF.

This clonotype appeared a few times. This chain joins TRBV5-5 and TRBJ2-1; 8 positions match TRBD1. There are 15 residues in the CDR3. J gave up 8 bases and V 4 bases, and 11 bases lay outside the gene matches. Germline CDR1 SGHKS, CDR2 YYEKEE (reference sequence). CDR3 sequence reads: CASSQDRVLFDEQFF. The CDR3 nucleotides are TGTGCCAGCAGCCAGGACAGGGTACTATTCGATGAGCAGTTCTTC.

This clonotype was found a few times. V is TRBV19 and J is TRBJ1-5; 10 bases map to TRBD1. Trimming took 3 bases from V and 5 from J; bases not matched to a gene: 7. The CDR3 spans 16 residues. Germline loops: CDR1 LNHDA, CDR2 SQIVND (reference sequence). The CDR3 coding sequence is TGTGCCAGTAGTATTTTTGGACAGGGGGGTTATCAGCCCCAGCATTTT. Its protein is CASSIFGQGGYQPQHF.

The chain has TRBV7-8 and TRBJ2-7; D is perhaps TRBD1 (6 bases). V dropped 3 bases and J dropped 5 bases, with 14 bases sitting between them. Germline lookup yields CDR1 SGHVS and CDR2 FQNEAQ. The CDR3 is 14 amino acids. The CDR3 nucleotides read TGTGCCAGCAGCTTGAGCAGGGGCTGGGACGAGCAGTACTTC. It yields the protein CASSLSRGWDEQYF.